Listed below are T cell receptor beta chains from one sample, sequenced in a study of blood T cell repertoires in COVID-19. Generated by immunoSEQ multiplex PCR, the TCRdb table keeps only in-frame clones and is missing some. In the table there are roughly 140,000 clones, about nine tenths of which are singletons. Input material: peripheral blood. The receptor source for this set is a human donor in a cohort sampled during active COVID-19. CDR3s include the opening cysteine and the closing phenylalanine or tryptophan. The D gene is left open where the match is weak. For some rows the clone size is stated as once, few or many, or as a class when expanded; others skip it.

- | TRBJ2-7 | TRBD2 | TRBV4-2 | CASSQGSGGWDSYEQYF | TGTGCCAGCAGCCAAGGGTCGGGGGGATGGGACTCCTACGAGCAGTACTTC
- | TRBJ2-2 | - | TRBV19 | CASSKAGGLFF | TGTGCCAGTAGTAAGGCCGGAGGGCTGTTTTTT
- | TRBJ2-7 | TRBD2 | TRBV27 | CASSDITGTSGRAPLYEQYF | TGTGCCAGCAGCGACATCACCGGGACTAGCGGGAGGGCCCCCCTTTACGAGCAGTACTTC
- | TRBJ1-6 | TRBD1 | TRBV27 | CASSSYRDRGNSPLHF | TGTGCCAGCAGTTCCTACCGGGACAGGGGCAATTCACCCCTCCACTTT
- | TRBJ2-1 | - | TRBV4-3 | CASSQLATNNEQFF | TGCGCCAGCAGCCAACTAGCGACAAACAATGAGCAGTTCTTC
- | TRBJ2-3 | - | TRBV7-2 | CASSLVYTDTQYF | TGTGCCAGCAGCTTAGTCTACACAGATACGCAGTATTTT
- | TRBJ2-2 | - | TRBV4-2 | CASSQELTGELFF | TGTGCCAGCAGCCAAGAGCTAACCGGGGAGCTGTTTTTT
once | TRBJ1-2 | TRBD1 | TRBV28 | CASSGGQGARGYTF | TGTGCCAGCAGTGGGGGACAGGGGGCTAGGGGCTACACCTTC
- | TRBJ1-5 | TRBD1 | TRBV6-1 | CASSERDRDQPQHF | TGTGCCAGCAGTGAACGGGACAGAGATCAGCCCCAGCATTTT
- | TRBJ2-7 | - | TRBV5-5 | CASSRPGSVDEQYF | TGTGCCAGCAGCCGTCCAGGGTCGGTGGACGAGCAGTACTTC
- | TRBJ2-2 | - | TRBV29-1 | CSVPGGTGELFF | TGCAGCGTTCCCGGGGGCACCGGGGAGCTGTTTTTT
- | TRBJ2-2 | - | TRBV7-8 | CASSLAGGPNGELFF | TGTGCCAGCAGCTTAGCGGGGGGGCCAAACGGGGAGCTGTTTTTT
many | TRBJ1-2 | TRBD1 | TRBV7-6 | CASSLDRGSHYGYTF | TGTGCCAGCAGCCTCGACAGGGGTTCTCATTATGGCTACACCTTC
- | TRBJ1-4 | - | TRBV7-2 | CASSLKGGVDEKLFF | TGTGCCAGCAGCCTAAAGGGCGGGGTAGATGAAAAACTGTTTTTT
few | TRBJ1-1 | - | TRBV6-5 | CASSSRVASLKAFF | TGTGCCAGCAGTTCCCGGGTGGCTTCGCTGAAAGCTTTCTTT
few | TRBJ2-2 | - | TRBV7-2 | CASSLSHRGTGELFF | TGTGCCAGCAGCTTATCTCATAGGGGAACCGGGGAGCTGTTTTTT
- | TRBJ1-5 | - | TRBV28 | CASSLGLHQPQHF | TGTGCCAGCAGTTTGGGACTTCATCAGCCCCAGCATTTT
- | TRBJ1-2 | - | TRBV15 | CATSRAPDGYTF | TGTGCCACCAGCAGAGCCCCTGATGGCTACACCTTC
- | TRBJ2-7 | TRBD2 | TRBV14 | CASSARGGSYEQYF | TGTGCCAGCAGCGCCCGGGGGGGATCCTACGAGCAGTACTTC
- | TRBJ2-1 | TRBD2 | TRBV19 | CASSNGLAGGPGYNEQFF | TGTGCCAGTAGTAATGGACTAGCGGGAGGCCCAGGCTACAATGAGCAGTTCTTC
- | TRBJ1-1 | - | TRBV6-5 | CASSSSRGGYTEAFF | TGTGCCAGCAGTAGCTCCCGGGGGGGGTATACTGAAGCTTTCTTT
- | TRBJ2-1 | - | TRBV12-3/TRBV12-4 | CASTSTGDEQFF | TGTGCCAGCACCAGCACCGGGGATGAGCAGTTCTTC
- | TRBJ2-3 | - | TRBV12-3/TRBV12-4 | CASSLSRADTQYF | TGTGCCAGCAGTTTAAGCCGGGCAGATACGCAGTATTTT
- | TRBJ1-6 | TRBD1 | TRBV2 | CASSLRGQGGGSRSPLHF | TGTGCCAGCAGCCTCCGGGGACAGGGGGGCGGGTCTCGGTCACCCCTCCACTTT
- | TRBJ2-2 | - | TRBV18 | CASSPRQGMTGELFF | TGTGCCAGCTCACCGCGTCAGGGTATGACCGGGGAGCTGTTTTTT
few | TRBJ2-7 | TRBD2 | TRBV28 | CASSSGLAGAMQYF | TGTGCCAGCAGTTCCGGACTAGCGGGAGCGATGCAGTACTTC
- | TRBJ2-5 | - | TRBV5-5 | CASSLFPGRGSQETQYF | TGTGCCAGCAGCTTGTTCCCGGGCCGAGGGAGCCAAGAGACCCAGTACTTC
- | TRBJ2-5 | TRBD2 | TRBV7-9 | CASSFLGGVLRETQYF | TGTGCCAGCAGCTTCCTGGGAGGGGTGTTACGAGAGACCCAGTACTTC
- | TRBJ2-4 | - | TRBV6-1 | CASSEVHRGGKNIQYF | TGTGCCAGCAGTGAAGTCCACAGGGGGGGAAAAAACATTCAGTACTTC
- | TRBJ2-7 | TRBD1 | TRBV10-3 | CAIRGTGPYEQYF | TGTGCCATCCGGGGGACAGGGCCATACGAGCAGTACTTC
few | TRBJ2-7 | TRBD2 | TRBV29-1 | CSVDPGGGQYF | TGCAGCGTTGACCCGGGGGGAGGGCAGTACTTC
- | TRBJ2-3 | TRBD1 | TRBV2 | CASSARQGTDTQYF | TGTGCCAGCAGTGCCCGACAGGGAACAGATACGCAGTATTTT
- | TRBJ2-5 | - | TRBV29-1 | CSDLTPGTSETQYF | TGCAGCGACCTAACTCCCGGGACATCGGAGACCCAGTACTTC
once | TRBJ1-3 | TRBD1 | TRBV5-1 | CASSSGQGGNTIYF | TGCGCCAGCAGCTCCGGACAGGGTGGAAACACCATATATTTT
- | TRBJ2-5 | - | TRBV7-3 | CASSLIGAARETQYF | TGTGCCAGCAGCTTAATAGGGGCCGCCAGGGAGACCCAGTACTTC
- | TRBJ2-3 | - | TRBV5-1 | CASSLGQSTDTQYF | TGCGCCAGCAGCTTGGGTCAGAGCACAGATACGCAGTATTTT
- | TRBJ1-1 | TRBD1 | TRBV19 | CASSLGQTEAFF | TGTGCCAGTAGCCTGGGACAGACTGAAGCTTTCTTT
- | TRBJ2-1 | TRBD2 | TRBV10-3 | CAISESNSGNEQFF | TGTGCCATCAGTGAATCGAATAGCGGGAATGAGCAGTTCTTC
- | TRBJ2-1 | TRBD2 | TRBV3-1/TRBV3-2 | CASSQSTSGGYEQFF | TGTGCCAGCAGCCAATCGACTAGCGGGGGGTATGAGCAGTTCTTC
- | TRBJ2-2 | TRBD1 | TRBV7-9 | CASSPTGYTGELFF | TGTGCCAGCAGCCCGACAGGGTACACCGGGGAGCTGTTTTTT
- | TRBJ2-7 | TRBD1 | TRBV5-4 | CASSPGTGETYEQYF | TGTGCCAGCAGCCCCGGGACAGGGGAGACCTACGAGCAGTACTTC
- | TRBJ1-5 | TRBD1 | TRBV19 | CASRTDRSINQPQHF | TGTGCCAGTAGAACGGACAGGTCAATAAATCAGCCCCAGCATTTT